This T cell receptor beta chain was sequenced in a study of T cell responses to AZD1222 COVID-19 vaccine. Study-level findings and limits: The span of vaccine-associated CD4 TCRs extended across spike, with dominance at 160-218 and 743-854. Females outnumbered males among donors, who were mostly white British; clonal diversity was possibly underestimated. Of the AZD1222 recipients, only five to seven were seropositive at baseline.

Produced via immunoSEQ multiplex PCR; TCRdb's table is partial and in-frame only. The repertoire includes some 150,000 clones, around 89% of them detected once, and approximately 4.5% sits in the top ten. With respect to this clone: Its antigen is unidentified.

This CDR3 comprises 16 residues. Trimming removed 7 bases from V and 4 bases from J, with 23 bases in between. The V gene's germline CDR1 is MNHNY and CDR2 SVGAGI (reference sequence). The sequence was collected from an adult who received the AZD1222 COVID-19 vaccine. The sample here was peripheral blood, taken 28 days after the second AZD1222 dose. The chain is built from TRBV6-6 and TRBJ2-7, with D unresolved. CDR3 nucleotide sequence: TGTGCCAGCACCTTAGGGCGCCTCGCCGTTAGATACGAGCAGTACTTC. Amino acid sequence: CASTLGRLAVRYEQYF.